This TCR beta chain was profiled in a study of regulatory T cells in long-lasting Graves disease. Time point indicated: persistent/refractory GD, antithyroid drugs over 5 years with positive TRAb. Generation of the TCR library employed RNA extracted from PBMCs. CDR1 is SGHRS and CDR2 is YFSETQ in the germline V gene. V lost 6 bases and J lost 7; bases outside the gene matches: 10. The CDR3 length is 15 residues. To make TCR beta libraries, researchers used iRepertoire HTBI primers and Arm-PCR of CDR3 regions. TCRdb analysed the multiplex PCR reads with MiXCR anew, one entry per CDR3 protein. This sample has roughly 700,000 distinct CDR3 sequences, with around 30% found just once.

Sequenced here: peripheral blood mononuclear cells (PBMCs), sampled when the disease was refractory, from a patient treated with antithyroid drugs. The rearrangement uses TRBV5-1 and TRBJ1-4, with TRBD1 identical over 9 bases. The receptor's source is a female donor with Graves disease. The CDR3, as DNA: TGCGCCAGCACTCGCATGGGACAGGGACTTGAAAAACTGTTTTTT. This gives the protein CASTRMGQGLEKLFF.